This entry features one TCR beta chain sequence. Other DNA sequences from this sample encode an identical CDR3 as well. The sample originates from a study of radiation and T cells in renal cell carcinoma. Measured with immunoSEQ multiplex PCR; TCRdb has only the in-frame clones, and not every one. The repertoire holds 10,000 to 15,000 clones, with roughly a third as singletons. The trim removed 2 bases at V and 7 bases at J, leaving 11 bases unmatched. Germline assignment: CDR1 GTSNPN and CDR2 SVGIG (reference sequence). The CDR3 is made up of 16 amino acids. Treatment meaning: 15 Gy SBRT to primary tumor, nephrectomy 4 weeks later.

The origin of this receptor is a man in his 60s with renal cell carcinoma. This sample comprised tumor tissue, obtained from a patient whose treatment included radiotherapy and nephrectomy. This chain uses TRBV30 with TRBJ2-1, with 10 nucleotides matching TRBD2. This chain's CDR3 is CAWSYGLAGVGNEQFF. CDR3 DNA sequence: TGTGCCTGGAGTTATGGGCTAGCGGGAGTGGGTAATGAGCAGTTCTTC.